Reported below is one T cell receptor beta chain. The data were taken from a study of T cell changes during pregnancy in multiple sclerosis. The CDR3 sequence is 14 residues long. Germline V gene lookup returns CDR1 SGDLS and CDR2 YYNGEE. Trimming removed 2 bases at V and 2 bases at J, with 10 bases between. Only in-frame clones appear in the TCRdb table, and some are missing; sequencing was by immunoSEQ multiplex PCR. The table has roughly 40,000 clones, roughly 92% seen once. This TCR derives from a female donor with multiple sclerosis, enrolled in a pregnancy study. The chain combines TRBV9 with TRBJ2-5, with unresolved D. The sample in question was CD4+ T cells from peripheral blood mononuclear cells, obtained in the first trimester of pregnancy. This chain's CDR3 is CASSVSPVQETQYF. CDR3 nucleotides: TGTGCCAGCAGCGTTAGCCCAGTACAAGAGACCCAGTACTTC.